The next 27 T cell receptor beta chains were all read from a single sample in a study of CD8+ T cells in alopecia areata. RNA, once extracted, was reverse transcribed into cDNA for use as the sequencing template. Produced via immunoSEQ multiplex PCR; TCRdb's table is partial and in-frame only. Altogether 120,000 or so clones are present, roughly 50% being singletons, with the ten largest covering over 9.5%. Specimen: NKG2D-low CD8+ T cells sorted from blood. Receptors originate from a human donor with alopecia areata.

The chain links TRBV29-1 to TRBJ1-5; D uncertain. The CDR3 has 13 amino acids. Trimming stripped 4 bases from V and 0 bases from J, with 7 bases between. Germline CDR1 SQVTM, CDR2 ANQGSEA. For the CDR3, the DNA is TGCAGCGTTGCGGATAATAGCAATCAGCCCCAGCATTTT. Translation: CSVADNSNQPQHF.

This clone was observed a handful of times. This chain joins TRBV27 and TRBJ2-7, with D possibly TRBD2 on 7 matching bases. V was clipped by 6 bases and J by 3 bases, with 12 bases between them. The CDR3 contains 13 residues. The germline CDR1 and CDR2 sequences are MNHEY and SMNVEV (reference sequence). The CDR3 sequence: CASRGGAFYEQYF. In nucleotides, the CDR3 is TGTGCCAGCAGAGGGGGGGCGTTCTACGAGCAGTACTTC.

The rearrangement links TRBV6-6 to TRBJ2-7; a possible D gene is TRBD2 (5 bases). CDR3 length: 11 residues. Germline V gene sequence: CDR1 MNHNY, CDR2 SVGAGI (reference sequence). The V gene lost 3 bases and the J gene lost 6 bases, with 6 bases spanning the gap. CDR3: CASSYGGEQYF. The CDR3 DNA is TGTGCCAGCAGTTATGGAGGCGAGCAGTACTTC.

The chain links TRBV29-1 to TRBJ2-7; D possibly uses TRBD1 or TRBD2 (5 bases each). The CDR3 loop spans 11 amino acids. Looked up from germline, CDR1 is SQVTM and CDR2 is ANQGSEA. Trimming took off 3 bases at V and 9 bases at J, with 12 bases between the two ends. The CDR3 nucleotides are TGCAGCGTTGAGTGGGGGTCGAGGCAGTACTTC. Protein product: CSVEWGSRQYF.

The chain combines TRBV29-1 with TRBJ1-4, with 7 bases fitting TRBD1. Per germline, CDR1 SQVTM and CDR2 ANQGSEA. This CDR3 is 14 amino acids long. Losses at the gene ends were 3 bases for V and 5 bases for J; bases not matched to a gene: 6. The CDR3 bases are TGCAGCGTTGACTCGGGACAGTTGAATGAAAAACTGTTTTTT. Its translation: CSVDSGQLNEKLFF.

This clone was seen only a few times. The CDR3 region has the DNA TGTGCCAGCAGCTTGTTCCGGGGTAACGAGCAGTACTTC. Translated, it gives CASSLFRGNEQYF. The chain recombines TRBV5-4 with TRBJ2-7, with D tentatively TRBD2 (5 bases). V was clipped by 1 base and J by 5 bases, with 10 bases between them. The germline V gene encodes CDR1 SGHNT and CDR2 YYREEE (reference sequence). This CDR3 region has 13 residues.

About this clone: With a much larger clone just one base away, this may be a read error. The same CDR3 arises from other DNA sequences in this sample as well. The rearrangement joins TRBV27 to TRBJ2-7; D is unclear. V dropped 8 bases and J dropped 1 base, with 0 bases sitting between them. Germline values: CDR1 MNHEY, CDR2 SMNVEV (reference sequence). CDR3 size: 9 residues. CDR3 sequence: CASSYEQYF. The CDR3 region has the DNA TGTGCCAGCTCCTACGAGCAGTACTTC.

This chain connects TRBV30 to TRBJ1-1; D is uncertain. Trimming took off 4 bases at V and 1 base at J, with 7 bases between the two ends. The germline V gene encodes CDR1 GTSNPN and CDR2 SVGIG (reference sequence). The CDR3 is 12 amino acids. As DNA, the CDR3 is TGTGCCTGGATGTCGTCGAACACTGAAGCTTTCTTT. It specifies CAWMSSNTEAFF.

Turning to this clone: This CDR3 is also generated by other DNA sequences in the sample. This chain connects TRBV29-1 to TRBJ1-1; D gene uncertain. The CDR3 runs 11 residues. The V end lost 4 bases, the J end lost 1 base, and 4 bases lay between the germline ends. Looked up from germline, CDR1 is SQVTM and CDR2 is ANQGSEA. The CDR3 region has the DNA TGCAGCGTTGTAGAGAACACTGAAGCTTTCTTT. It encodes CSVVENTEAFF.

This chain uses TRBV2 with TRBJ1-1; D gene ambiguous. Trimming shortened V by 8 bases and J by 0 bases, and 10 bases separated the two germline ends. The germline V gene encodes CDR1 SNHLY and CDR2 FYNNEI. This CDR3 comprises 13 residues. In DNA form, the CDR3 reads TGTGCCAGCGTAACCATAATGAACACTGAAGCTTTCTTT. This gives the protein CASVTIMNTEAFF. Full variable domain (missing parts from reference TRBV2 and TRBJ1-1): EPEVTQTPSHQVTQMGQEVILRCVPISNHLYFYWYRQILGQKVEFLVSFYNNEISEKSEIFDDQFSVERPDGSNFTLKIRSTKLEDSAMYFCASVTIMNTEAFFGQGTRLTVV.

V and J are TRBV27 and TRBJ2-7; 9 bases are a match to TRBD1. The germline CDR1 and CDR2 sequences are MNHEY and SMNVEV (reference sequence). V gave up 2 bases and J gave up 2 bases; unmatched junction bases: 4. The CDR3 is 15 residues long. The CDR3 reads CASSLTGGLTYEQYF. The DNA for the CDR3 is TGTGCCAGCAGTTTAACAGGGGGCCTCACCTACGAGCAGTACTTC.

This clone has just a few counts. The chain is built from TRBV19 and TRBJ1-1; D gene unclear. Germline loops: CDR1 LNHDA, CDR2 SQIVND (reference sequence). CDR3 length: 13 residues. V lost 3 bases and J lost 4, with 9 bases in between. The CDR3 DNA reads TGTGCCAGTAGTATTTGGTTGGGCACTGAAGCTTTCTTT. The encoded protein is CASSIWLGTEAFF.

This clone was counted a few times. This chain joins TRBV29-1 and TRBJ2-7, with 13 bases fitting TRBD2. Germline V gives CDR1 SQVTM, CDR2 ANQGSEA. The CDR3 length is 15 residues. The V and J ends lost 1 base and 5 bases, in that order; junction bases with no gene match: 5. CDR3 sequence (DNA): TGCAGCGTTGAAGGGACTAGCGGGAGAGGCGACGAGCAGTACTTC. The encoded protein is CSVEGTSGRGDEQYF.

This chain uses TRBV29-1 with TRBJ2-1, with D uncertain. CDR3 length: 15 residues. Trimming stripped 6 bases from V and 5 bases from J, with 20 bases between. Germline CDR1 SQVTM, CDR2 ANQGSEA. The CDR3 here is CSVGGPAFLNNEQFF. The CDR3 bases are TGCAGCGTCGGTGGACCGGCCTTCCTAAACAATGAGCAGTTCTTC.

V is TRBV29-1 and J is TRBJ2-2; 10 positions agree with TRBD1. CDR1 and CDR2 (germline): SQVTM, ANQGSEA. This CDR3 region has 15 residues. Losses at the gene ends were 6 bases for V and 5 bases for J; bases not matched to a gene: 9. The DNA of the CDR3 is TGCAGCGTCCTACCGGGACAGGGGTGGACCGGGGAGCTGTTTTTT. Protein: CSVLPGQGWTGELFF.

This clone was seen a handful of times. This rearrangement joins TRBV29-1 to TRBJ2-3, with 10 bases fitting TRBD2. V dropped 8 bases and J dropped 4; count of bases not matched to a gene: 6. CDR1 and CDR2 from the germline V gene are SQVTM and ANQGSEA. This CDR3 spans 13 amino acids. The DNA of the CDR3 is TGCAGCTCGTCTAGCGGGAGCGCAGATACGCAGTATTTT. Protein: CSSSSGSADTQYF.

This clone was picked up a small number of times. The rearrangement uses TRBV28 and TRBJ1-6; the D is unclear. The CDR3 has 11 residues. CDR1 is MDHEN, CDR2 SYDVKM, per germline. V lost 4 bases, J lost 6 bases, and 1 base lay in between. Here the CDR3 reads CASSSNSPLHF. CDR3 DNA: TGTGCCAGCAGTTCTAATTCACCCCTCCACTTT. The entire variable domain, with the rest obtained from reference TRBV28 and TRBJ1-6, is as follows: DVKVTQSSRYLVKRTGEKVFLECVQDMDHENMFWYRQDPGLGLRLIYFSYDVKMKEKGDIPEGYSVSREKKERFSLILESASTNQTSMYLCASSSNSPLHFGNGTRLTVT.

CDR3 loop: CAWTRNTEAFF. The CDR3 DNA sequence: TGTGCCTGGACAAGGAACACTGAAGCTTTCTTT. The rearrangement joins TRBV30 to TRBJ1-1; unclear D gene. Looked up from germline, CDR1 is GTSNPN and CDR2 is SVGIG (reference sequence). V dropped 4 bases and J dropped 1 base, with 4 bases sitting between them. CDR3 length: 11 amino acids.

The V gene is TRBV9, the J gene TRBJ2-7; tentatively, D is TRBD2 (5 bases). The ends were cut back, 4 bases at V and 4 bases at J, with 15 bases in the middle. Germline values: CDR1 SGDLS, CDR2 YYNGEE. There are 14 residues in the CDR3. The CDR3 DNA reads TGTGCCAGCAGCTCAGGTGGATCGGGATACGAGCAGTACTTC. It yields the protein CASSSGGSGYEQYF.

The sample holds a few counts of this clone. The chain is built from TRBV28 and TRBJ1-1; a possible D gene is TRBD1 (6 bases). The CDR3 is 16 residues long. V gave up 8 bases and J gave up 3 bases, with 22 bases separating them. CDR1 and CDR2 from the germline V gene are MDHEN and SYDVKM. The CDR3 region has the DNA TGTGCCAGCGACTCCTCCGGGACATTTCGGGACACTGAAGCTTTCTTT. Residues: CASDSSGTFRDTEAFF.

The gene calls are TRBV5-1 and TRBJ2-3; no reliable D call. With 3 bases removed from V and 2 bases from J, the gap between germline ends came to 10 bases. The CDR3 has 14 residues. Germline V gene lookup returns CDR1 SGHRS and CDR2 YFSETQ. The CDR3 nucleotides are TGCGCCAGCAGCTCATCCCTTATCACAGATACGCAGTATTTT. Its protein is CASSSSLITDTQYF.

This chain connects TRBV27 to TRBJ2-7; no firm D call. The germline V gene has CDR1 MNHEY and CDR2 SMNVEV (reference sequence). The CDR3 is made up of 13 amino acids. V shed 3 bases and J shed 5 bases, with 11 bases lying between them. Written as DNA, the CDR3 is TGTGCCAGCAGTTTCGGTAGTCAGGACGAGCAGTACTTC. Translated: CASSFGSQDEQYF.

The genes are TRBV27 and TRBJ1-1; D remains unclear. Germline V gene sequence: CDR1 MNHEY, CDR2 SMNVEV (reference sequence). This CDR3 comprises 11 residues. The V gene lost 7 bases and the J gene lost 2 bases, with 5 bases spanning the gap. In nucleotides, the CDR3 is TGTGCCAGCATGGGAAACACTGAAGCTTTCTTT. Its translation: CASMGNTEAFF.

V and J are TRBV15 and TRBJ1-4, with D unclear. V dropped 0 bases and J dropped 3 bases, with 5 bases sitting between them. Germline CDR1 LNHNV, CDR2 YYDKDF (reference sequence). The CDR3 has 14 amino acids. This chain's CDR3 is CATSRDDPNEKLFF. DNA for the CDR3: TGTGCCACCAGCAGAGATGACCCTAATGAAAAACTGTTTTTT.

The chain links TRBV14 to TRBJ2-7, with 7 bases identical to TRBD2. This CDR3 comprises 13 residues. Trimming cost V 5 bases and J 5 bases; bases outside gene matches: 6. Germline values: CDR1 SGHDN, CDR2 FVKESK. The CDR3 is CASSDGRTDEQYF. In DNA, the CDR3 is TGTGCCAGCAGCGACGGGAGGACTGACGAGCAGTACTTC.

This chain uses TRBV29-1 with TRBJ2-6; 12 nucleotides match TRBD1. Losses at the gene ends were 6 bases for V and 1 base for J; bases not matched to a gene: 1. Germline CDR1 SQVTM, CDR2 ANQGSEA. CDR3 length: 15 amino acids. This CDR3 is CSVGQGASGANVLTF. CDR3 nucleotides: TGCAGCGTGGGACAGGGGGCTTCTGGGGCCAACGTCCTGACTTTC.

This clone was observed a few times. The chain has TRBV27 and TRBJ1-2, with 7 positions matching TRBD1. Germline V gene lookup returns CDR1 MNHEY and CDR2 SMNVEV (reference sequence). This CDR3 spans 17 amino acids. V was clipped by 5 bases and J by 5 bases; unmatched bases: 17. Here the CDR3 reads CASSLRGDRRILYGYTF. CDR3 DNA sequence: TGTGCCAGCAGTCTCAGAGGGGACAGACGAATCCTATATGGCTACACCTTC.